The 2 T cell receptor beta chains in this list originate from one sample, sequenced in a study of OX40 agonist ivuxolimab in advanced cancers. Some clones are missing from TCRdb's copy, which holds only in-frame ones; the method was immunoSEQ multiplex PCR. Of 60,000 to 100,000 clones in the sample, 90% to 95% were seen once. Sequenced material: CD4+ or CD8+ T cells sorted from blood, taken in a trial of the OX40 agonist ivuxolimab. The receptors stem from an adult with an advanced solid tumor such as melanoma, head and neck, liver or kidney cancer.

The chain employs TRBV7-2 and TRBJ2-3, with D perhaps TRBD1 (5 bases). This CDR3 is built from 16 residues. V was trimmed by 2 bases and J by 2 bases, leaving 14 bases between them. Germline V gene sequence: CDR1 SGHTA, CDR2 FQGNSA. The CDR3 DNA is TGTGCCAGCAGCTTACAGGGCCATCCCCTCACAGATACGCAGTATTTT. Its protein product is CASSLQGHPLTDTQYF.

The chain has TRBV7-6 and TRBJ2-3, with 10 bases identical to TRBD1. CDR1 and CDR2 from the germline V gene are SGHVS and FNYEAQ. This CDR3 is built from 17 residues. V was pared by 3 bases and J by 0 bases, with 6 bases of the junction left unmatched. CDR3 in DNA: TGTGCCAGCAGCTTGGGCCGGGACAGGGGCAGCACAGATACGCAGTATTTT. Its protein is CASSLGRDRGSTDTQYF.